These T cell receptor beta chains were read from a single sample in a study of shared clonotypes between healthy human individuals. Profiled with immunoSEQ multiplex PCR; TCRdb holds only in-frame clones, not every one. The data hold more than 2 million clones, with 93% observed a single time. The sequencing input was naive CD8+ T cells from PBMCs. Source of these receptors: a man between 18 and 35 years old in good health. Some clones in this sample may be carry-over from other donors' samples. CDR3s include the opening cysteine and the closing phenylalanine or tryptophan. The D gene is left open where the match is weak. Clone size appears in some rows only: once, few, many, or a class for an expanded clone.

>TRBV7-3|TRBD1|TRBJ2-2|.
TGTGCCAGCAGCCGACCCGTACAGGGGGCAGACACCGGGGAGCTGTTTTTT
CASSRPVQGADTGELFF
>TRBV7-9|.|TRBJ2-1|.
TGTGCCAGCAGCTTAGAGGGGGATGAGCAGTTCTTC
CASSLEGDEQFF
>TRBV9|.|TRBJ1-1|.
TGTGCCAGCAGCGTAGTGGCGGCAGGGGAGATGGAGAATGAAGCTTTCTTT
CASSVVAAGEMENEAFF
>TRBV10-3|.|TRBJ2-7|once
TGTGCCATCAGTCGTTTTACTGACAGTGCCCGTGGGGAGCAGTACTTC
CAISRFTDSARGEQYF
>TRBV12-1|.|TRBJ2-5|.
TGTGCCAGCAGCTTGCCCCTTGACCCCTCGGCGGAGATCCGGCGACAAGAGACCCAGTACTTC
CASSLPLDPSAEIRRQETQYF
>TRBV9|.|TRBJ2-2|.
TGTGCCAGCAGCGTAGGTGATTCCGGGGAGCTGTTTTTT
CASSVGDSGELFF
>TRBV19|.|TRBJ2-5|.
TGTGCCAGTAGTATTGTCAGGCAAGAGACCCAGTACTTC
CASSIVRQETQYF
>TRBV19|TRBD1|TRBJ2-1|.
TGTGCCAGTAGTTGGGGAGAGGGGGCGAATGAGCAGTTCTTC
CASSWGEGANEQFF
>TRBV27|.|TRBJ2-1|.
TGTGCCAGCAGTTTTTCGGGGTCGGAGCAGTTCTTC
CASSFSGSEQFF
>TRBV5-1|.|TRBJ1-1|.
TGCGCCAGCAGCCCATTTCCGGGGAACACTGAAGCTTTCTTT
CASSPFPGNTEAFF
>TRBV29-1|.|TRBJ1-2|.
TGCAGCGTTGTTGGGGGAGACTATGGCTACACCTTC
CSVVGGDYGYTF
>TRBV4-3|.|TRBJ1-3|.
TGCGCCAGCAGCCAAGATCTTGGGCAGGGAGGAAACACCATATATTTT
CASSQDLGQGGNTIYF
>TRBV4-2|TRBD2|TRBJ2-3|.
TGTGCCAGCAGCCAAGATGTCCGATTTGAGGGACTAGCGGGAGTCGACACAGATACGCAGTATTTT
CASSQDVRFEGLAGVDTDTQYF
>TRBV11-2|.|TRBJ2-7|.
TGTGCCAGCAGCTTATTGGGGAGGACCTTTTTCTACGAGCAGTACTTC
CASSLLGRTFFYEQYF
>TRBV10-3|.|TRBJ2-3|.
TGTGCCATCAGTGAGAGGAGTCCCTTCACAGATACGCAGTATTTT
CAISERSPFTDTQYF
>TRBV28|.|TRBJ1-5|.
TGTGCCAGCAGTTTTCCGACAGTCTATAGCAATCAGCCCCAGCATTTT
CASSFPTVYSNQPQHF
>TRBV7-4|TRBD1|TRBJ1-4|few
TGTGCCAGCAGCTACCCATCCGTGGGACAGGGTCACTTTGCAGATGAAAAACTGTTTTTT
CASSYPSVGQGHFADEKLFF
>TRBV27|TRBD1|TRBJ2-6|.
TGTGCCAGCAGTTGGACAGGGCCCTCTGGGGCCAACGTCCTGACTTTC
CASSWTGPSGANVLTF
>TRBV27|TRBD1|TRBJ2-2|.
TGTGCCAGCAGCGACCTAAAGACAGGGGCAGGCGGCACCGGGGAGCTGTTTTTT
CASSDLKTGAGGTGELFF
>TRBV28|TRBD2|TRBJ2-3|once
TGTGCCACCCGGGGCGGTAGCGGGAGATTATACCCCGAAGATACGCAGTATTTT
CATRGGSGRLYPEDTQYF
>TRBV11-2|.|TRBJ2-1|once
TGTGCCAGCAGCTTAGAAGTAGACTCCTACAATGAGCAGTTCTTC
CASSLEVDSYNEQFF
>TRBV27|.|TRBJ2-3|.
TGTGCCAGCAGCCCCAGACTAGAAGAGCTAGATACGCAGTATTTT
CASSPRLEELDTQYF
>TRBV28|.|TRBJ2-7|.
TGTGCCAGCGGTCTTAATGTAGGGGCCTACGAGCAGTACTTC
CASGLNVGAYEQYF
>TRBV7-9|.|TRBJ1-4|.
TGTGCCAGCAGCTTAGGGCCATCAACCGGGGAAAAACTGTTTTTT
CASSLGPSTGEKLFF
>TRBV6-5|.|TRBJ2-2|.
TGTGCCAGCAGTTACGGTGTGGGGGAGAACACCGGGGAGCTGTTTTTT
CASSYGVGENTGELFF